These T cell receptor beta chains were read from a single sample in a study of blood T cell repertoires in COVID-19. The method was immunoSEQ multiplex PCR; TCRdb's version includes in-frame clones alone and lacks a portion of them. Here the sample spans about 400,000 clones, roughly 89% being singletons. Sequenced material: PBMCs or T cells enriched from blood (not recorded which). The receptors were sampled from a woman in her thirties who had recovered from COVID-19. CDR3s include the opening cysteine and the closing phenylalanine or tryptophan. D genes are given only for firm matches. Clone sizes are given selectively: once, few, many, or a class where the clone is expanded.

j_call d_call v_call clone_size cdr3_aa cdr3_nt
TRBJ1-5 . TRBV11-2 . CASSLGGGSDNQPQHF TGTGCCAGCAGCTTAGGGGGGGGGAGCGACAATCAGCCCCAGCATTTT
TRBJ2-3 TRBD1 TRBV29-1 . CSVEARGLDTQYF TGCAGCGTTGAGGCCAGGGGGCTAGATACGCAGTATTTT
TRBJ2-1 TRBD1 TRBV5-6 . CASSLGGGQYNEQFF TGTGCCAGCAGCTTGGGAGGGGGCCAGTACAATGAGCAGTTCTTC
TRBJ2-3 . TRBV6-5 . CASSEGAVTLDTQYF TGTGCCAGCAGCGAGGGAGCCGTGACTCTGGATACGCAGTATTTT
TRBJ2-2 TRBD2 TRBV9 . CASSLTLLAGGPVTGELFF TGTGCCAGCAGCCTCACACTACTAGCGGGGGGTCCGGTTACCGGGGAGCTGTTTTTT
TRBJ1-1 . TRBV30 . CAWSPPGQSFF TGTGCCTGGAGTCCACCTGGACAGTCTTTTTTT
TRBJ1-1 TRBD1 TRBV10-3 . CAIRGQGANTEAFF TGTGCCATCAGAGGACAGGGGGCAAACACTGAAGCTTTCTTT
TRBJ1-4 TRBD1 TRBV6-5 . CASRGTGGLEKLFF TGTGCCAGCAGGGGGACAGGGGGACTCGAAAAACTGTTTTTT
TRBJ1-3 . TRBV3-1/TRBV3-2 . CASSQGPRGNTIYF TGTGCCAGCAGCCAAGGGCCGAGGGGAAACACCATATATTTT
TRBJ2-1 TRBD2 TRBV5-1 . CASSLGGLAGNNEQFF TGCGCCAGCAGCTTGGGGGGACTAGCGGGAAACAATGAGCAGTTCTTC
TRBJ2-1 TRBD2 TRBV27 . CASRLTSGGSYNEQFF TGTGCCAGCAGGCTGACTAGCGGGGGCTCCTACAATGAGCAGTTCTTC
TRBJ2-5 TRBD1 TRBV28 . CASSPDQTGERETQYF TGTGCCAGCAGTCCTGACCAAACAGGGGAACGGGAGACCCAGTACTTC
TRBJ2-1 . TRBV7-3 . CASSLSGPGSGVSYNEQFF TGTGCCAGCAGCTTAAGTGGCCCCGGGTCGGGAGTCTCCTACAATGAGCAGTTCTTC
TRBJ1-2 . TRBV10-1 . CASSNDRFYGYTF TGCGCCAGCAGTAACGACAGATTCTATGGCTACACCTTC
TRBJ2-1 TRBD2 TRBV9 . CASSVGIGRDYNEQFF TGTGCCAGCAGCGTAGGGATCGGGAGGGACTACAATGAGCAGTTCTTC
TRBJ2-5 TRBD2 TRBV7-2 . CASSLSSGGGQETQYF TGTGCCAGCAGCTTATCTAGCGGGGGGGGCCAAGAGACCCAGTACTTC
TRBJ1-2 . TRBV27 . CASSFSGGTYTF TGTGCCAGCAGTTTCTCGGGAGGGACCTACACCTTC
TRBJ2-2 TRBD1 TRBV7-9 . CASSLGIAGQGLYTGELFF TGTGCCAGCAGCTTAGGGATCGCGGGACAGGGGTTGTACACCGGGGAGCTGTTTTTT
TRBJ1-1 . TRBV24-1 . CATRSDSGEAFF TGTGCCACCAGAAGTGATAGCGGTGAAGCTTTCTTT
TRBJ2-1 . TRBV7-9 . CASSLGHRERYNEQFF TGTGCCAGCAGCTTAGGTCACCGGGAGAGGTACAATGAGCAGTTCTTC
TRBJ1-2 . TRBV5-1 . CASSTGGPEDGYTF TGCGCCAGCAGCACGGGGGGACCAGAGGATGGCTACACCTTC
TRBJ1-1 . TRBV19 . CASSFPDSNTEAFF TGTGCCAGTAGTTTCCCAGACTCGAACACTGAAGCTTTCTTT
TRBJ1-2 . TRBV25-1 . CASRGYGQSYGYTF TGTGCCAGCAGAGGCTATGGGCAAAGCTATGGCTACACCTTC
TRBJ2-7 TRBD1 TRBV5-1 . CASSLGLQGAVEQYF TGCGCCAGCAGCTTAGGTTTACAGGGGGCAGTTGAGCAGTACTTC
TRBJ2-7 TRBD1 TRBV5-4 . CASSSGTGTYEQYF TGTGCCAGCAGCTCCGGGACAGGCACCTACGAGCAGTACTTC
TRBJ2-2 TRBD2 TRBV6-4 . CASSPGLAGGYLTGELFF TGTGCCAGCAGTCCGGGACTAGCGGGAGGATACCTCACCGGGGAGCTGTTTTTT
TRBJ1-5 TRBD1 TRBV2 . CASSGYRGWGNQPQHF TGTGCCAGCAGTGGTTACAGGGGTTGGGGCAATCAGCCCCAGCATTTT
TRBJ2-7 TRBD1 TRBV4-3 once CASAPGQGYEQYF TGCGCCAGCGCACCGGGACAGGGGTACGAGCAGTACTTC
TRBJ1-1 TRBD1 TRBV5-1 . CASRRTGLEAFF TGCGCCAGCAGGAGGACAGGGCTGGAAGCTTTCTTT
TRBJ1-2 . TRBV19 . CASSIGDPAGGYTF TGTGCCAGTAGTATTGGAGACCCCGCGGGCGGCTACACCTTC
TRBJ1-1 TRBD1 TRBV27 . CASTSDRLNTEAFF TGTGCCAGCACTTCGGACAGGTTGAACACTGAAGCTTTCTTT
TRBJ2-7 TRBD1 TRBV5-6 . CASSSDRGIYEQYF TGTGCCAGCAGCTCCGACAGGGGGATCTACGAGCAGTACTTC
TRBJ1-2 . TRBV27 . CASSPGNYGYTF TGTGCCAGCAGTCCGGGGAACTATGGCTACACCTTC
TRBJ2-7 . TRBV11-2 . CASSLGAGSTYEQYF TGTGCCAGCAGCTTAGGGGCAGGATCCACCTACGAGCAGTACTTC
TRBJ1-6 TRBD1 TRBV27 . CASSRTGSSPLHF TGTGCCAGCAGTCGGACAGGGAGTTCACCCCTCCACTTT
TRBJ1-1 TRBD1 TRBV23-1 . CASRIQGAKNTEAFF TGCGCCAGCAGAATACAGGGGGCTAAGAACACTGAAGCTTTCTTT
TRBJ1-1 . TRBV13 . CASSSFGFAFEAFF TGTGCCAGCAGCTCGTTCGGGTTCGCATTTGAAGCTTTCTTT
TRBJ2-1 TRBD1 TRBV9 . CASSVAQGVGEQFF TGTGCCAGCAGCGTAGCACAGGGGGTGGGTGAGCAGTTCTTC
TRBJ2-1 TRBD2 TRBV29-1 . CSVGRTSGVPDEQFF TGCAGCGTCGGACGCACTAGCGGGGTGCCGGATGAGCAGTTCTTC
TRBJ2-1 TRBD1 TRBV24-1 . CATSDRAWSGQANNEQFF TGTGCCACCAGTGACCGAGCGTGGTCGGGACAGGCGAACAATGAGCAGTTCTTC
TRBJ2-5 . TRBV6-5 few CASSYGANQETQYF TGTGCCAGCAGTTATGGGGCTAACCAAGAGACCCAGTACTTC
TRBJ1-3 TRBD1 TRBV29-1 . CSVAPGQGDGNTIYF TGCAGCGTTGCCCCGGGACAGGGGGATGGAAACACCATATATTTT
TRBJ1-2 TRBD1 TRBV5-1 . CASSLGQTGTGYTF TGCGCCAGCAGCTTGGGCCAGACAGGGACCGGCTACACCTTC
TRBJ1-1 TRBD1 TRBV3-1/TRBV3-2 . CASSLQTGGRTEAFF TGTGCCAGCAGCCTTCAGACAGGGGGGAGGACTGAAGCTTTCTTT
TRBJ1-2 TRBD1 TRBV29-1 . CSARDSLLGYTF TGCAGCGCCCGGGACAGCCTTTTGGGCTACACCTTC
TRBJ1-1 . TRBV27 once CASSTRWNTEAFF TGTGCCAGCAGTACCCGGTGGAACACTGAAGCTTTCTTT
TRBJ2-7 TRBD2 TRBV7-3 . CASSLTRGAAQYF TGTGCCAGCAGCTTAACGCGGGGGGCGGCTCAGTACTTC
TRBJ2-3 TRBD2 TRBV6-4 . CASSDGASGFTDTQYF TGTGCCAGCAGTGACGGGGCTAGCGGATTCACAGATACGCAGTATTTT
TRBJ2-2 . TRBV5-5 few CASSPGPRTGELFF TGTGCCAGCAGCCCGGGTCCTCGCACCGGGGAGCTGTTTTTT
TRBJ2-1 TRBD2 TRBV19 once CASSILAGGDEQFF TGTGCCAGTAGTATCCTAGCGGGGGGCGATGAGCAGTTCTTC
TRBJ2-1 TRBD2 TRBV5-1 . CASRLTSGGVNEQFF TGCGCCAGCAGACTGACTAGCGGGGGGGTAAATGAGCAGTTCTTC
TRBJ1-2 . TRBV20-1 once CSARAGDGYTF TGCAGTGCTAGAGCGGGGGATGGCTACACCTTC
TRBJ2-1 TRBD2 TRBV29-1 . CSVEDWTSGRDNEQFF TGCAGCGTTGAAGACTGGACTAGCGGGAGGGACAATGAGCAGTTCTTC